The clone carrying this T cell receptor beta chain was observed a handful of times. Its target is unknown. Next came a second PCR, run for about 7 to 11 cycles, which used a sample-barcoded 5' primer along with a J-beta primer mix. TCRdb ran MiXCR on the 5' RACE reads and lists one entry per CDR3 protein. In the table there are roughly 550,000 distinct CDR3 sequences, 24% of which are singletons. This entry comes from a study of blood T cells in healthy people across ages. Donation came from healthy Caucasian individuals in Russia who were aged about 6 to 100. The study, taken as a whole, reports: Lack of knowledge of donor CMV status possibly confounded expanded clonotype changes.

CDR1 is DFQATT and CDR2 is SNEGSKA in the germline V gene (reference sequence). Trimming removed 7 bases at V and 2 bases at J, with 15 bases between. The CDR3 loop spans 13 amino acids. The sample also formed part of further work on T cells of mothers and their children.

The sample was blood. This receptor was taken from a boy between 10 and 17 years old in good health. This chain uses TRBV20-1 with TRBJ2-7, with D perhaps matching TRBD1 or TRBD2 (5 bases each). The CDR3: CSVPGQVTYEQYF. The DNA for the CDR3 is TGCAGTGTTCCGGGGCAGGTTACCTACGAGCAGTACTTC.